This T cell receptor (beta chain) was documented in a study of T cells in Graves' hyperthyroidism and ophthalmopathy. Study-level background: The authors collected peripheral blood at initial diagnosis, before any treatment.

Whole-study results and caveats: In blood, most of the thyroid clonotypes expanded above 0.001 were also present. In simple terms, a model built on 13 V-J features told ophthalmopathy apart from stable hyperthyroidism.

PBMCs stemmed from over 7.5 ml fresh peripheral blood. Researchers took RNA transcripts and amplified the TCR beta CDR3 regions from them. Using the HTBI primer set, a first-round RT-PCR was run on the TCR CDR3. One entry per CDR3 protein results from TCRdb running MiXCR on the multiplex PCR reads. The profile shows around 350,000 distinct CDR3 sequences, approximately 15% of them singletons. This clonotype occurred many times. What it binds is unknown. Germline V gene data show CDR1 as SGHAT and CDR2 as FQNNGV. Germline trimming cut 0 bases from V and 5 bases from J; bases unmatched to any gene: 7. This CDR3 has 15 amino acids.

The sequence was collected from a woman aged 18-29 years with Graves' hyperthyroidism that later progressed to Graves' ophthalmopathy. V is TRBV11-2 and J is TRBJ2-7; the match to TRBD1 covers 7 bases. The sequencing input was blood. In nucleotides, the CDR3 is TGTGCCAGCAGCTTAGATCAGGGACAGTTGAACGAGCAGTACTTC. This gives the protein CASSLDQGQLNEQYF.